This passage covers 16 T cell receptor beta chains from one sample sequenced in a study of cytomegalovirus exposure and HLA in healthy donors. The study ran its PCR with 60 Vbeta and 13 Jbeta primers. Profiling relied on immunoSEQ multiplex PCR, and the TCRdb table lists in-frame clones only, not all of them. The sample lists more than 100,000 clones; around 83% were seen once. The sample comprised PBMCs. The receptors come from a woman between 45 and 65 years old in good health and CMV-seropositive.

The chain joins TRBV6-5 to TRBJ2-1, with D possibly being TRBD1 (6 bases). Germline V gene data show CDR1 as MNHEY and CDR2 as SVGAGI. This CDR3 comprises 12 residues. Trimming shortened V by 5 bases and J by 9 bases, and 11 bases separated the two germline ends. The CDR3 bases are TGTGCCAGCAGTCAGGGACATCTTGAGCAGTTCTTC. This translates into CASSQGHLEQFF.

This chain links TRBV6-6 with TRBJ2-5, with D uncertain. The CDR3 length is 12 residues. Trimming stripped 6 bases from V and 5 bases from J, with 10 bases between. Looked up from germline, CDR1 is MNHNY and CDR2 is SVGAGI (reference sequence). The CDR3: CASSSVRETQYF. CDR3 sequence (DNA): TGTGCCAGCAGCTCGGTCAGGGAGACCCAGTACTTC.

The chain uses TRBV2 and TRBJ1-2; D possibly corresponds to TRBD1 (5 bases). This CDR3 comprises 18 residues. From germline, CDR1 is SNHLY and CDR2 FYNNEI. V lost 1 base to trimming and J lost 3 bases, with 21 bases between them. The CDR3 sequence is CASSEVEGYYLSDYGYTF. CDR3 nucleotides: TGTGCCAGCAGTGAAGTGGAGGGGTATTACTTATCGGACTATGGCTACACCTTC.

There are a few counts of this clone. The chain joins TRBV2 to TRBJ2-1; TRBD2 is a possible D gene (6 bases). The CDR3 is 17 residues long. From germline, CDR1 is SNHLY and CDR2 FYNNEI. Trimming shortened V by 5 bases and J by 7 bases, and 24 bases separated the two germline ends. DNA of the CDR3: TGTGCCAGCAGTTGGCAGGTTGGAGGGTCTGGGTTGAATGAGCAGTTCTTC. It encodes CASSWQVGGSGLNEQFF.

The V and J genes are TRBV10-2 and TRBJ1-2; 9 bases agree with TRBD1. After removal of 4 bases from V and 2 bases from J, the junction contained 2 bases not matched to a gene. Germline CDR1 and CDR2: WSHSY and SAAADI. The CDR3 has 14 amino acids. The CDR3 spells CASSGTGVNYGYTF. In nucleotides, the CDR3 is TGCGCCAGCAGTGGGACAGGGGTAAACTATGGCTACACCTTC.

The chain recombines TRBV7-2 with TRBJ1-2; D is perhaps TRBD1 (5 bases). CDR3 length: 13 amino acids. With 7 bases removed from V and 4 bases from J, the gap between germline ends came to 13 bases. CDR1 is SGHTA and CDR2 is FQGNSA in the germline V gene. This chain's CDR3 is CASTPQAPYGYTF. The CDR3 DNA reads as TGTGCCAGCACTCCACAGGCCCCCTATGGCTACACCTTC. Complete variable domain (other parts from reference TRBV7-2 and TRBJ1-2): GAGVSQSPSNKVTEKGKDVELRCDPISGHTALYWYRQSLGQGLEFLIYFQGNSAPDKSGLPSDRFSAERTGGSVSTLTIQRTQQEDSAVYLCASTPQAPYGYTFGSGTRLTVV.

The chain employs TRBV7-8 and TRBJ2-7, with D perhaps TRBD2 (7 bases). The CDR3 spans 15 residues. Germline V CDR1 and CDR2: SGHVS, FQNEAQ. Trimming removed 11 bases from V and 2 bases from J, with 22 bases in between. CDR3 coding DNA: TGTGCCCCCCTGGGGGGGACCCCAGGGGCCTACGAGCAGTACTTC. This sequence encodes CAPLGGTPGAYEQYF.

The V gene is TRBV11-2, the J gene TRBJ1-1, with TRBD1 as a possible D gene (6 bases). In germline, CDR1 is SGHAT, CDR2 FQNNGV. Trimming took off 0 bases at V and 5 bases at J, with 13 bases between the two ends. CDR3 length: 15 residues. The CDR3 region has the DNA TGTGCCAGCAGCTTAGAAACAGGGATTTGGACTGAAGCTTTCTTT. It is translated as CASSLETGIWTEAFF.

V and J are TRBV10-3 and TRBJ2-1, with 11 bases lining up with TRBD2. Germline CDR1 is ENHRY and CDR2 is SYGVKD. This CDR3 region has 13 residues. V dropped 9 bases and J dropped 4; count of bases not matched to a gene: 2. The CDR3 DNA reads TGTGCCATGGGGACTAGCGGATACAATGAGCAGTTCTTC. Its protein is CAMGTSGYNEQFF.

V is TRBV9 and J is TRBJ1-2; 9 bases are a match to TRBD1. Germline loops: CDR1 SGDLS, CDR2 YYNGEE. The J segment lost 3 bases and the V segment lost 3 bases, leaving 6 bases of the junction unmatched. This CDR3 is 15 amino acids long. This CDR3 reads CASSAWDREYYGYTF. In DNA, the CDR3 is TGTGCCAGCAGCGCATGGGACAGGGAGTACTATGGCTACACCTTC.

As for this clone: An end of the junction differs from the germline gene, which may be a read error. The V call is TRBV4-1, the J call TRBJ1-5; D remains ambiguous. This CDR3 has 14 residues. Germline V gene data show CDR1 as MGHRA and CDR2 as YSYEKL. CDR3 sequence (DNA): TGCGCTAGCAGCCAAGCGTGGGGAGACCAGCCCCAGCATTTT. Its protein product is CASSQAWGDQPQHF.

The chain combines TRBV28 with TRBJ2-3; TRBD2 matches at 12 bases. This CDR3 region has 15 residues. Losses at the gene ends were 6 bases for V and 8 bases for J; bases not matched to a gene: 9. In germline, CDR1 is MDHEN, CDR2 SYDVKM. The CDR3 is CASSSTSGRLGTQYF. The CDR3 coding sequence is TGTGCCAGCAGCTCTACTAGCGGGAGGTTGGGTACGCAGTATTTT.

V usage is TRBV5-1 and J usage is TRBJ2-7; 12 bases align to TRBD2. The germline V gene has CDR1 SGHRS and CDR2 YFSETQ. V lost 5 bases and J lost 5; bases outside the gene matches: 14. CDR3 length: 17 amino acids. The CDR3 is CASRYAGLAGPRNEQYF. CDR3 DNA: TGCGCCAGCAGGTACGCCGGACTAGCGGGGCCCAGGAACGAGCAGTACTTC.

The gene calls are TRBV28 and TRBJ1-2, with D possibly being TRBD1 (5 bases). Germline V lookup: CDR1 MDHEN, CDR2 SYDVKM. Trimming left V 6 bases short and J 7 bases short, with 15 bases between. The length of the CDR3 is 13 residues. The CDR3 nucleotides read TGTGCCAGCAGAGATCCAGGGAGGAGTGGCTACACCTTC. Amino acid sequence: CASRDPGRSGYTF.

The chain uses TRBV5-1 and TRBJ2-7; D gene ambiguous. Germline V CDR1 and CDR2: SGHRS, YFSETQ. V lost 3 bases and J lost 4, with 11 bases in between. The CDR3 is 13 residues long. The CDR3 region is CASSYGLEYEQYF. As DNA, the CDR3 is TGCGCCAGCAGCTACGGCCTGGAGTACGAGCAGTACTTC. Using reference TRBV5-1 and TRBJ2-7 for the parts outside the CDR3, the full variable domain is KAGVTQTPRYLIKTRGQQVTLSCSPISGHRSVSWYQQTPGQGLQFLFEYFSETQRNKGNFPGRFSGRQFSNSRSEMNVSTLELGDSALYLCASSYGLEYEQYFGPGTRLTVT.

This clone was seen just once. V is TRBV27 and J is TRBJ2-3; no definite D call. This CDR3 has 14 residues. Germline V CDR1 and CDR2: MNHEY, SMNVEV (reference sequence). Trimming left V 2 bases short and J 2 bases short, with 8 bases between. The CDR3 sequence: CASSLGPFTDTQYF. The CDR3 DNA reads TGTGCCAGCAGTTTAGGGCCCTTCACAGATACGCAGTATTTT.